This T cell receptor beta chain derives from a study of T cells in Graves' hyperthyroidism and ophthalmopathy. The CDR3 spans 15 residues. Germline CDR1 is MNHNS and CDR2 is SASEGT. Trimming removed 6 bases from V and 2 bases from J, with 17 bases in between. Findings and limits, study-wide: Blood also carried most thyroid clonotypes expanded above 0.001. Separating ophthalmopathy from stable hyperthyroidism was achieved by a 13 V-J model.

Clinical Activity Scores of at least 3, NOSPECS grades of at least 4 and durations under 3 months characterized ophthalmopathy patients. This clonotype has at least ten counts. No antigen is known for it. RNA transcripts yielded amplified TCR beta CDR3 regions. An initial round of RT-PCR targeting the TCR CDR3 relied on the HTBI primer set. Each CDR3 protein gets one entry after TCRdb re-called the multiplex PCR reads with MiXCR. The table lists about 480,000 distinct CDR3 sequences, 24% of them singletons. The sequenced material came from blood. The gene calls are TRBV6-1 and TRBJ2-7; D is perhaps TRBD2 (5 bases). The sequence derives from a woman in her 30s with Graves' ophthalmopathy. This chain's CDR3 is CASRTGEGGAYEQYF. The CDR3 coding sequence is TGTGCCAGCAGGACCGGCGAGGGCGGCGCCTACGAGCAGTACTTC.